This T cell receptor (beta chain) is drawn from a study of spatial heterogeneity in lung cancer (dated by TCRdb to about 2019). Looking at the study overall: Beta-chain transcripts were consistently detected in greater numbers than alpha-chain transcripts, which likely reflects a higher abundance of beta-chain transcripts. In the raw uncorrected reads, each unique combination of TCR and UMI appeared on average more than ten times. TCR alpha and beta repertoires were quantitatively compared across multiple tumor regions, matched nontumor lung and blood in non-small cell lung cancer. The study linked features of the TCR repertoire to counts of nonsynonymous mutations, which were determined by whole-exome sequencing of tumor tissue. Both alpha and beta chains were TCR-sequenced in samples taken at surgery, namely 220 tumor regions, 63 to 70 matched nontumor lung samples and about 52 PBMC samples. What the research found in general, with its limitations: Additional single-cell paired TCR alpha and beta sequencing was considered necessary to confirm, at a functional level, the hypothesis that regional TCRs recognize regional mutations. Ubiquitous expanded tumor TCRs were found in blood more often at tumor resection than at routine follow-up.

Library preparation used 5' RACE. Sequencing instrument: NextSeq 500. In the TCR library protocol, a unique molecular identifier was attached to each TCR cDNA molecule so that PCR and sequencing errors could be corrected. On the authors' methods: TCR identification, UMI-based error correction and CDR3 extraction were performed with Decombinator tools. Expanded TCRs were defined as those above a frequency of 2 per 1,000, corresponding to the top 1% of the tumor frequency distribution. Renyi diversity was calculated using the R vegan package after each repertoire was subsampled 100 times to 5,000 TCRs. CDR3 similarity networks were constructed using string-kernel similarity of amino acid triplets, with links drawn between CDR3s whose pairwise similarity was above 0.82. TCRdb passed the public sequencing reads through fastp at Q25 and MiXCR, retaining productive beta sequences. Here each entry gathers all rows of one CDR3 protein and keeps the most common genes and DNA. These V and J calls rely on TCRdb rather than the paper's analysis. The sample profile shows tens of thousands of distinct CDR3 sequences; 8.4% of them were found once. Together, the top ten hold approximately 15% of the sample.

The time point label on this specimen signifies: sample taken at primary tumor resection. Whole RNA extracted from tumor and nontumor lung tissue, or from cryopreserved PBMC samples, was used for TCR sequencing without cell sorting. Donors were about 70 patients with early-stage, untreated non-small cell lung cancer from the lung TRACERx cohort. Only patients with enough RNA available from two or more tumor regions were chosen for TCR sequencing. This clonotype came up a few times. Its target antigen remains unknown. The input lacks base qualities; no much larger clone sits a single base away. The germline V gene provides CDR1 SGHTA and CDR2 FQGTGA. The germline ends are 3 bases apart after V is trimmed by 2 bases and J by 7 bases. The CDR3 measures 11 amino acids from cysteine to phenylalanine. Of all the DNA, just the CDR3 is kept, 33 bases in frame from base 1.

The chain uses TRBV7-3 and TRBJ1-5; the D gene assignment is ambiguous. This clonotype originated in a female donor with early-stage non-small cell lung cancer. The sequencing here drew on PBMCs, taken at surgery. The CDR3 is CASSLEQPQHF. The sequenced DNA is TGTGCCAGCAGCTTAGAGCAGCCCCAGCATTTT.